This entry is about one T cell receptor beta chain. V was pared by 8 bases and J by 1 base, with 5 bases of the junction left unmatched. The CDR3 length is 13 residues. CDR1 and CDR2 from the germline V gene are WSHSY and SAAADI. Clones were read by immunoSEQ multiplex PCR, and TCRdb kept only the in-frame ones, dropping some. This sample has 30,000 to 35,000 clones; nearly 95% occur once, and the top ten carry under 6.5%. The data are from a study of preoperative IRX-2 immunotherapy in early breast cancer. Treatment defined: preoperative locoregional IRX-2 cytokine immunotherapy. This phase Ib study tested locoregional IRX-2 cytokine immunotherapy given before surgery.

The rearrangement joins TRBV10-2 to TRBJ2-7; 7 nucleotides align to TRBD2. This clonotype was obtained from a human donor with breast cancer. Sampling was done from a patient treated with IRX-2 immunotherapy. In DNA, the CDR3 is TGCGCCAGCTGCCGGGACTATTCCTACGAGCAGTACTTC. Its protein product is CASCRDYSYEQYF.